A single T cell receptor beta chain is shown here with its context. Healthy HIV-negative adults with no recent acute infections or vaccinations were recruited as donors. The data belong to a study of shared clonotypes between healthy human individuals. The table came from immunoSEQ multiplex PCR; TCRdb's copy has only in-frame clones and leaves some out. This sample has fewer than 2.5 million clones; 90% to 95% occur once, and the top ten carry approximately 0.37%. Germline loops: CDR1 SGHTA, CDR2 FQGNSA. Trimming at V came to 5 bases and at J to 1 base, leaving 5 bases not matched to a gene. There are 15 residues in the CDR3.

The chain carries TRBV7-2 and TRBJ2-3; TRBD2 matches 8 bases. Sequencing was carried out using naive CD4+ T cells from PBMCs. Subset meaning: CD45RA+ positively selected. This receptor was taken from a man between 18 and 35 years old in good health. Some clones in this sample may be carry-over from other donors' samples. The CDR3 loop is CASSVTGGRTDTQYF. The CDR3 DNA is TGTGCCAGCAGCGTTACGGGAGGGCGCACAGATACGCAGTATTTT.